The 16 T cell receptor beta chains given below trace back to one sample, sequenced in a study of blood T cell repertoires in COVID-19. Clones were sequenced by immunoSEQ multiplex PCR, and TCRdb holds only the in-frame ones, with some missing. The sample has approximately 82,000 clones, around 89% seen once. Sequencing was done on a sample of PBMCs or T cells enriched from blood (not recorded which). These receptors all stem from a woman aged 50 to 60 with acute COVID-19.

The gene calls are TRBV30 and TRBJ1-1; 8 bases are shared with TRBD1. CDR3 size: 12 residues. Trimming took 5 bases from V and 5 from J; bases not matched to a gene: 4. Germline V gives CDR1 GTSNPN, CDR2 SVGIG (reference sequence). CDR3 DNA sequence: TGTGCCTGGTCAGGGGGCGCGACTGAAGCTTTCTTT. It encodes CAWSGGATEAFF. The entire variable domain, with the rest obtained from reference TRBV30 and TRBJ1-1, is as follows: SQTIHQWPATLVQPVGSPLSLECTVEGTSNPNLYWYRQAAGRGLQLLFYSVGIGQISSEVPQNLSASRPQDRQFILSSKKLLLSDSGFYLCAWSGGATEAFFGQGTRLTVV.

The chain uses TRBV9 and TRBJ1-6; D uncertain. Germline assignment: CDR1 SGDLS and CDR2 YYNGEE. The CDR3 sequence is 15 residues long. The V end was cut by 4 bases, the J end by 10 bases, with 18 bases between. CDR3 sequence reads: CASSPSGSWKSPLHF. CDR3 nucleotide sequence: TGTGCCAGCAGCCCCTCGGGGTCTTGGAAGTCACCCCTCCACTTT.

The V call is TRBV19, the J call TRBJ2-2; 7 bases align to TRBD1. CDR1 is LNHDA and CDR2 is SQIVND in the germline V gene (reference sequence). The junction had 15 bases not matched to a gene; V was cut back by 6 bases and J by 8 bases. The CDR3 runs 16 residues. For the CDR3, the DNA is TGTGCCAGTAGACTAGAAAGACCGACAGGGATAGGGGAGCTGTTTTTT. As protein: CASRLERPTGIGELFF.

The chain uses TRBV25-1 and TRBJ2-7, with TRBD2 matching 7 bases. The germline V gene encodes CDR1 MGHDK and CDR2 SYGVNS. The CDR3 runs to 12 residues. V shed 8 bases and J 6 bases; nucleotides not matched to a gene: 7. The CDR3 is CASGAGVFEQYF. In DNA form, the CDR3 reads TGTGCCAGCGGGGCGGGAGTATTCGAGCAGTACTTC.

J is TRBJ1-3 and V is TRBV10-3, with D tentatively TRBD1 (5 bases). Per the germline V gene, CDR1 is ENHRY and CDR2 is SYGVKD. Trimming removed 10 bases at V and 0 bases at J, with 13 bases between. The CDR3 is 14 amino acids. The CDR3 region is CASRSGVSGNTIYF. In DNA, the CDR3 is TGTGCCAGCCGATCGGGGGTCTCTGGAAACACCATATATTTT.

The rearrangement joins TRBV2 to TRBJ2-3, with TRBD2 matching 10 bases. Per the germline V gene, CDR1 is SNHLY and CDR2 is FYNNEI. The CDR3 has 18 residues. Germline trimming cut 4 bases from V and 0 bases from J; bases unmatched to any gene: 10. The CDR3 region has the DNA TGTGCCAGCAGTGGATCCAGCGGGAGGGCCCCAAGCACAGATACGCAGTATTTT. This codes for CASSGSSGRAPSTDTQYF.

The genes are TRBV7-6 and TRBJ2-2; 7 bases match TRBD2. This CDR3 has 15 residues. The V gene's germline CDR1 is SGHVS and CDR2 FNYEAQ. The V gene end was trimmed by 5 bases and the J gene end by 4 bases; junction bases not matched to a gene: 7. The CDR3 loop reads CASSPSRGVTGELFF. The CDR3 bases are TGTGCCAGCAGCCCCAGTCGGGGGGTCACCGGGGAGCTGTTTTTT.

This clone showed up just once. This chain joins TRBV27 and TRBJ1-5; 8 bases map to TRBD1. CDR3 size: 16 residues. Trimming at V came to 4 bases and at J to 0 bases, leaving 5 bases not matched to a gene. Germline assignment: CDR1 MNHEY and CDR2 SMNVEV (reference sequence). The DNA for the CDR3 is TGTGCCAGCAGTTCCAGGACAGGGTTTAGCAATCAGCCCCAGCATTTT. This encodes CASSSRTGFSNQPQHF.

This chain links TRBV5-1 with TRBJ1-4; perhaps TRBD1 as D (5 bases). CDR1 SGHRS and CDR2 YFSETQ come from the germline V gene. Trimming shortened V by 3 bases and J by 0 bases, and 15 bases separated the two germline ends. The CDR3 loop spans 17 amino acids. The CDR3 coding sequence is TGCGCCAGCAGCTGGGCCCAAGGGGATGCAACTAATGAAAAACTGTTTTTT. Amino acids: CASSWAQGDATNEKLFF.

The chain links TRBV28 to TRBJ1-2; D unresolved. The V end lost 4 bases, the J end lost 3 bases, and 9 bases lay between the germline ends. In germline, CDR1 is MDHEN, CDR2 SYDVKM. This CDR3 is built from 13 residues. The CDR3 sequence: CASSSGQYYGYTF. The CDR3 DNA follows: TGTGCCAGCAGTTCGGGTCAGTACTATGGCTACACCTTC.

The sample holds one count of this clone. This chain connects TRBV5-5 to TRBJ2-7, with 7 bases fitting TRBD1. The germline V gene encodes CDR1 SGHKS and CDR2 YYEKEE (reference sequence). With V trimmed by 0 bases and J by 7 bases, 7 bases remained unmatched. CDR3 length: 14 residues. CDR3: CASSLEQGTEEQYF. The CDR3 nucleotides are TGTGCCAGCAGCTTGGAACAGGGGACGGAGGAGCAGTACTTC. Variable domain in full (rest from reference TRBV5-5 and TRBJ2-7): DAGVTQSPTHLIKTRGQQVTLRCSPISGHKSVSWYQQVLGQGPQFIFQYYEKEERGRGNFPDRFSARQFPNYSSELNVNALLLGDSALYLCASSLEQGTEEQYFGPGTRLTVT.

This clone was observed a few times. The rearrangement uses TRBV7-9 and TRBJ2-1; no firm D call. V lost 1 base to trimming and J lost 15 bases, with 13 bases between them. The germline gives CDR1 SEHNR, CDR2 FQNEAQ (reference sequence). The CDR3 sequence is 12 residues long. CDR3 DNA: TGTGCCAGCAGCTTAGATGCGGCCCCGGGGTTCTTC. Its protein is CASSLDAAPGFF.

The rearrangement links TRBV6-2 or TRBV6-3 to TRBJ2-3; a possible D gene is TRBD2 (6 bases). The ends were cut back, 3 bases at V and 4 bases at J, with 14 bases in the middle. The germline CDR1 and CDR2 sequences are MNHEY and SVGEGT. This CDR3 is 15 amino acids long. The CDR3 DNA reads as TGTGCCAGCAGTTATGACGGCGGGATGGCAGATACGCAGTATTTT. Its translation is CASSYDGGMADTQYF.

The chain uses TRBV29-1 and TRBJ1-1, with D unclear. CDR3 length equals 12 residues. From germline, CDR1 is SQVTM and CDR2 ANQGSEA. The germline V and J ends were trimmed by 5 bases and 1 base, with 8 bases remaining between them. The CDR3 spells CSVSEGNTEAFF. In nucleotides, the CDR3 is TGCAGCGTTAGCGAGGGGAACACTGAAGCTTTCTTT.

The J gene is TRBJ2-5, the V gene TRBV27; a possible D gene is TRBD2 (5 bases). The CDR3 is 14 residues long. Trimming removed 6 bases from V and 4 bases from J, with 15 bases in between. Germline V gives CDR1 MNHEY, CDR2 SMNVEV (reference sequence). DNA of the CDR3: TGTGCCAGCAGGCAACGGGGTGGAGGAGAGACCCAGTACTTC. Protein product: CASRQRGGGETQYF.

The chain joins TRBV29-1 to TRBJ1-1; D unresolved. From germline, CDR1 is SQVTM and CDR2 ANQGSEA. This CDR3 region has 12 residues. The germline V and J ends were trimmed by 4 bases and 3 bases, with 9 bases remaining between them. CDR3 bases: TGCAGCGTTGTCATTACGGACACTGAAGCTTTCTTT. As protein: CSVVITDTEAFF.